This TCR beta chain was sequenced in a study of identifying expanded T cells in peripheral blood. Data came from immunoSEQ multiplex PCR; TCRdb stores just in-frame clones and leaves some out. Of roughly 130,000 clones detected, about 86% appear once; the ten largest clones hold 8% to 9%. Germline V CDR1 and CDR2: SEHNR, FQNEAQ (reference sequence). The CDR3 contains 17 residues. V shed 4 bases and J 5 bases; nucleotides not matched to a gene: 11. The sequence came from a person aged 18 to 75 in good health. Sequences were obtained from blood. The chain has TRBV7-9 and TRBJ1-4, with TRBD1 identical over 9 bases. CDR3 nucleotide sequence: TGTGCCAGCAGCTGGAGGACAGGGGCCCTTGGGAATGAAAAACTGTTTTTT. This sequence encodes CASSWRTGALGNEKLFF. The variable domain in full, with the rest retrieved from reference TRBV7-9 and TRBJ1-4, is DTGVSQNPRHKITKRGQNVTFRCDPISEHNRLYWYRQTLGQGPEFLTYFQNEAQLEKSRLLSDRFSAERPKGSFSTLEIQRTEQGDSAMYLCASSWRTGALGNEKLFFGSGTQLSVL.